The clone carrying this T cell receptor beta chain occurred once. This CDR3 is 15 amino acids long. The germline V gene has CDR1 SGHRS and CDR2 YFSETQ. J gave up 7 bases and V 0 bases, and 3 bases lay outside the gene matches. Libraries were prepared by immunoSEQ multiplex PCR; TCRdb keeps only in-frame clonotypes and omits some of them. The table records about 45,000 clones, 60% to 80% of them present only once. This sample is part of a study of blood T cell repertoires in COVID-19. The chain recombines TRBV5-1 with TRBJ1-4; 10 bases map to TRBD1. The sequence derives from a man between 65 and 80 years old with acute or convalescent COVID-19. The sequenced sample consisted of peripheral blood. In DNA form, the CDR3 reads TGCGCCAGCAGCTTGGTGGGACAGGGGAGTGAAAAACTGTTTTTT. It yields the protein CASSLVGQGSEKLFF.